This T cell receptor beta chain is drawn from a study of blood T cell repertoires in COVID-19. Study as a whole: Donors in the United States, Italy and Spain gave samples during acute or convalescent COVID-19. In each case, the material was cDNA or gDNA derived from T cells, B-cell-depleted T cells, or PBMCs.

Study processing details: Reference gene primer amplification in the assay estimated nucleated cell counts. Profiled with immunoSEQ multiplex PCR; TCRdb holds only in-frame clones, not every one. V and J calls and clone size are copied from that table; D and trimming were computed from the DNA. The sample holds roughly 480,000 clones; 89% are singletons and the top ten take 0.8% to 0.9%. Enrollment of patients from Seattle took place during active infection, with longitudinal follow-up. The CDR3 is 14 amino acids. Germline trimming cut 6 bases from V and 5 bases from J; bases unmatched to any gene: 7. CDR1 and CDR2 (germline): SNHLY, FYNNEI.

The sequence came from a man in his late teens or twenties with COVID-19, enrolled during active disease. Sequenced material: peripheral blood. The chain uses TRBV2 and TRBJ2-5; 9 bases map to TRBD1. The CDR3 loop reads CASRNRDREETQYF. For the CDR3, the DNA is TGTGCCAGCAGGAACCGGGACAGGGAGGAGACCCAGTACTTC.